The 30 T cell receptor beta chains reported below all come from one sample, sequenced in a study of T cell repertoires in aging, cancer and after chemotherapy. Peripheral blood genomic DNA, not sorted cells or RNA, was the template. Rearranged V-D-J TRB sequences were amplified with a mixed TRB-A/B primer pool. MiXCR, applied by TCRdb to the multiplex PCR reads, yields one record per CDR3 protein. The data contain over 3,500 distinct CDR3 sequences, less than 35% of them singletons. The specimen sequenced was blood. Receptors were obtained from a human donor with a solid tumor.

This clonotype was counted a few times. The chain combines TRBV6-1 with TRBJ2-1, with TRBD2 matching over 8 bases. The CDR3 runs to 16 residues. Germline lookup yields CDR1 MNHNS and CDR2 SASEGT. With 3 bases clipped from V and 4 bases from J, the junction kept 8 bases outside the gene matches. This CDR3 is CASSDLIAGLYNEQFF. Here the CDR3 DNA reads TGTGCCAGCAGTGACTTAATAGCGGGGCTTTACAATGAGCAGTTCTTC.

This clonotype has more than one count but fewer than ten. This chain links TRBV7-2 with TRBJ2-3; no clear D. This CDR3 spans 14 amino acids. CDR1 is SGHTA, CDR2 FQGNSA, per germline. V was trimmed by 1 base and J by 8 bases, leaving 13 bases between them. This CDR3 is CASSLGAPPGTQYF. For the CDR3, the DNA is TGTGCCAGCAGCTTAGGGGCCCCTCCCGGTACGCAGTATTTT.

The V call is TRBV4-3, the J call TRBJ2-3; TRBD1 matches 7 bases. After removal of 2 bases from V and 0 bases from J, the junction contained 5 bases not matched to a gene. The CDR3 is 16 amino acids. In germline, CDR1 is LGHNA, CDR2 YSLEER. The CDR3 sequence is CASSQTDRASTDTQYF. The CDR3 DNA follows: TGCGCCAGCAGCCAAACCGACAGGGCTAGCACAGATACGCAGTATTTT.

This clonotype was picked up one time. The CDR3: CASSVSRGFNQPQHF. CDR3 DNA sequence: TGTGCCAGCAGCGTCAGTCGGGGCTTCAATCAGCCCCAGCATTTT. The rearrangement joins TRBV27 to TRBJ1-5; perhaps TRBD1 as D (5 bases). Germline V lookup: CDR1 MNHEY, CDR2 SMNVEV (reference sequence). This CDR3 has 15 residues. The V and J ends lost 6 bases and 3 bases respectively, with 15 bases between them.

The chain joins TRBV9 to TRBJ2-2, with D perhaps matching TRBD2 (6 bases). Trimming stripped 0 bases from V and 0 bases from J, with 9 bases between. CDR1 and CDR2 (germline): SGDLS, YYNGEE. There are 16 residues in the CDR3. The CDR3: CASSVVSGANTGELFF. In DNA, the CDR3 is TGTGCCAGCAGCGTAGTTAGCGGAGCGAACACCGGGGAGCTGTTTTTT.

The chain has TRBV20-1 and TRBJ2-3, with D perhaps matching TRBD1 or TRBD2 (6 bases each). This CDR3 is 13 amino acids long. CDR1 and CDR2 from the germline V gene are DFQATT and SNEGSKA (reference sequence). V was trimmed by 3 bases and J by 2 bases, leaving 9 bases between them. The CDR3 DNA sequence: TGCAGTGCTAGGGGGGGCCCCACAGATACGCAGTATTTT. It is translated as CSARGGPTDTQYF.

Within the sample, this clonotype is medium-sized. Germline is not matched at one junction end, which may reflect a read error. The chain employs TRBV7-9 and TRBJ2-5, with 16 bases fitting TRBD2. The CDR3 is 14 amino acids. Germline CDR1 SEHNR, CDR2 FQNEAQ (reference sequence). This CDR3 is CASSPGTSGGGPTF. DNA of the CDR3: TGTGCCAGCAGCCCTGGGACTAGCGGGGGGGGACCGACCTTC.

The table lists this clonotype with a count of one. This rearrangement joins TRBV19 to TRBJ2-3; 10 nucleotides agree with TRBD2. The CDR3 loop spans 14 amino acids. J lost 5 bases, V lost 1 base, and 0 bases had no gene match. Germline assignment: CDR1 LNHDA and CDR2 SQIVND (reference sequence). CDR3 DNA sequence: TGTGCCAGTAGTATAGCTAGCGGGGGAGATACGCAGTATTTT. It specifies CASSIASGGDTQYF.

The chain combines TRBV20-1 with TRBJ2-7; D is possibly TRBD2 (6 bases). The CDR3 sequence is 13 residues long. V was cut by 6 bases and J by 3 bases, with 15 bases left in between. Germline V lookup: CDR1 DFQATT, CDR2 SNEGSKA (reference sequence). The DNA of the CDR3 is TGCAGTGCCCCGGGGGTAAATTTCTACGAGCAGTACTTC. Its translation: CSAPGVNFYEQYF.

Relative to its sample, this clonotype is medium-sized (0.01 to 0.1%). The V gene is TRBV6-1, the J gene TRBJ2-3, with 8 bases matching TRBD1. The CDR3 is 16 residues long. Germline CDR1 is MNHNS and CDR2 is SASEGT. Trimming cost V 0 bases and J 0 bases; bases outside gene matches: 2. This CDR3 is CASSEARTGSTDTQYF. Here the CDR3 DNA reads TGTGCCAGCAGTGAAGCGCGGACAGGGAGCACAGATACGCAGTATTTT.

This clonotype counts as medium-sized (0.01 to 0.1%). V gene TRBV15 combines with J gene TRBJ2-5; D perhaps matches TRBD2 (7 bases). Germline assignment: CDR1 LNHNV and CDR2 YYDKDF (reference sequence). This CDR3 has 15 residues. The germline V and J ends were trimmed by 5 bases and 0 bases, with 13 bases remaining between them. Here the CDR3 DNA reads TGTGCCACCAGCTCAGGGAGGGGGTACCAAGAGACCCAGTACTTC. Translation: CATSSGRGYQETQYF.

The chain joins TRBV20-1 to TRBJ1-1; D gene unclear. The V end was cut by 2 bases, the J end by 3 bases, with 1 base between. The CDR3 totals 10 residues. Germline assignment: CDR1 DFQATT and CDR2 SNEGSKA (reference sequence). CDR3 loop: CSARYTEAFF. The CDR3 bases are TGCAGTGCTAGATACACTGAAGCTTTCTTT.

The chain recombines TRBV20-1 with TRBJ1-1; no reliable D call. The germline gives CDR1 DFQATT, CDR2 SNEGSKA (reference sequence). Trimming took off 2 bases at V and 2 bases at J, with 9 bases between the two ends. The CDR3 extends over 13 amino acids. This chain's CDR3 is CSARRQVNTEAFF. CDR3 nucleotide sequence: TGCAGTGCTAGACGCCAGGTCAACACTGAAGCTTTCTTT.

By share of the sample, this clonotype is medium-sized (0.01 to 0.1%). V usage is TRBV19 and J usage is TRBJ1-1, with D possibly TRBD1 on 6 matching bases. V dropped 6 bases and J dropped 3 bases, with 11 bases sitting between them. CDR1 and CDR2 (germline): LNHDA, SQIVND (reference sequence). The CDR3 spans 13 residues. CDR3 nucleotides: TGTGCCAGTAGCTACAGGGTCGACACTGAAGCTTTCTTT. It translates to CASSYRVDTEAFF.

This chain joins TRBV20-1 and TRBJ1-1; TRBD1 is a possible D gene (5 bases). Germline V lookup: CDR1 DFQATT, CDR2 SNEGSKA (reference sequence). The CDR3 extends over 13 amino acids. V shed 5 bases and J shed 9 bases, with 19 bases lying between them. The CDR3 DNA sequence: TGCAGTGCTGCGGGGGAATCCACAAAGAAAGCTTTCTTT. It yields the protein CSAAGESTKKAFF.

This clonotype has just a few counts. The gene calls are TRBV10-3 and TRBJ2-3, with TRBD2 as a possible D gene (5 bases). The CDR3 runs to 14 residues. Germline loops: CDR1 ENHRY, CDR2 SYGVKD. The V end was cut by 2 bases, the J end by 3 bases, with 9 bases between. In nucleotides, the CDR3 is TGTGCCATCAGTGAGGACCGGGAAACAGATACGCAGTATTTT. It encodes CAISEDRETDTQYF.

This clonotype came up a few times. The gene calls are TRBV7-9 and TRBJ1-6; D is undetermined. Looked up from germline, CDR1 is SEHNR and CDR2 is FQNEAQ (reference sequence). V shed 5 bases and J shed 7 bases, with 15 bases lying between them. This CDR3 has 15 residues. CDR3 region: CASSADPVGNSPLHF. DNA for the CDR3: TGTGCCAGCAGCGCGGACCCCGTCGGAAATTCACCCCTCCACTTT.

This clonotype rates as medium-sized. The V and J genes are TRBV5-6 and TRBJ2-3; 11 bases align to TRBD2. V gave up 4 bases and J gave up 0 bases; unmatched junction bases: 13. The CDR3 has 19 residues. The germline gives CDR1 SGHDT, CDR2 YYEEEE. In DNA, the CDR3 is TGTGCCAGCAGCCCAGGGATAGCGGGGGGGTACACTAGCACAGATACGCAGTATTTT. Its protein is CASSPGIAGGYTSTDTQYF.

By sample share, this clonotype is medium-sized (0.01 to 0.1%). This sequence joins TRBV6-5 and TRBJ2-7; perhaps TRBD1 as D (5 bases). There are 12 residues in the CDR3. From germline, CDR1 is MNHEY and CDR2 SVGAGI. Trimming removed 5 bases at V and 4 bases at J, with 9 bases between. The CDR3, as DNA: TGTGCCAGCAGTGCTCAGGGTTACGAGCAGTACTTC. It specifies CASSAQGYEQYF.

Only a few counts were recorded for this clonotype. The V gene is TRBV19, the J gene TRBJ2-7; 7 bases agree with TRBD1. The CDR3 covers 14 residues. Germline V lookup: CDR1 LNHDA, CDR2 SQIVND (reference sequence). V trimming: 8 bases; J trimming: 1 base; junction bases outside the gene matches: 8. The CDR3 DNA sequence: TGTGCCAGTGGCCGGGGACAGCATTCCTACGAGCAGTACTTC. It codes for CASGRGQHSYEQYF. Full variable domain (missing parts from reference TRBV19 and TRBJ2-7): DGGITQSPKYLFRKEGQNVTLSCEQNLNHDAMYWYRQDPGQGLRLIYYSQIVNDFQKGDIAEGYSVSREKKESFPLTVTSAQKNPTAFYLCASGRGQHSYEQYFGPGTRLTVT.

This clonotype was observed a handful of times. V is TRBV18 and J is TRBJ1-1, with 8 bases lining up with TRBD1. Germline CDR1 and CDR2: KGHSH and LQKENI. With 6 bases clipped from V and 4 bases from J, the junction kept 10 bases outside the gene matches. The CDR3 has 15 residues. CDR3 in DNA: TGTGCCAGCTCTTCCGGACAGGGAAGGGGCACTGAAGCTTTCTTT. Translating gives CASSSGQGRGTEAFF.

As to this clonotype: This may be a read error, as it is one base from a much larger clone. This chain uses TRBV19 with TRBJ2-7; 9 bases line up with TRBD2. The CDR3 is 15 amino acids. Germline values: CDR1 LNHDA, CDR2 SQIVND (reference sequence). With 3 bases clipped from V and 3 bases from J, the junction kept 6 bases outside the gene matches. CDR3 in DNA: TGTGCCAGTAGTATCTTAGCGGGGGACTTCTACGAGCAGTACTTC. It encodes CASSILAGDFYEQYF.

This clonotype was found a few times. The chain has TRBV27 and TRBJ1-2; D gene uncertain. CDR1 and CDR2 (germline): MNHEY, SMNVEV (reference sequence). Trimming removed 0 bases at V and 5 bases at J, with 13 bases between. The CDR3 consists of 15 residues. In nucleotides, the CDR3 is TGTGCCAGCAGTTTATCGGTGGCCCTTGGATATGGCTACACCTTC. Protein sequence: CASSLSVALGYGYTF.

By sample fraction, this clonotype is medium-sized. V is TRBV6-5 and J is TRBJ2-3; D may be TRBD2 (6 bases). Germline-derived CDR1 and CDR2 are MNHEY and SVGAGI. The CDR3 covers 14 residues. Trimming removed 5 bases from V and 1 base from J, with 10 bases in between. The CDR3 DNA sequence: TGTGCCAGCAGTATCGGGACTGGCACAGATACGCAGTATTTT. It encodes CASSIGTGTDTQYF.

J is TRBJ1-5 and V is TRBV6-5; possible D gene TRBD1, 5 bases. Trimming stripped 0 bases from V and 1 base from J, with 7 bases between. CDR3 length: 15 residues. The V gene's germline CDR1 is MNHEY and CDR2 SVGAGI. Here the CDR3 DNA reads TGTGCCAGCAGTTACTCTCAGGGAAGCAATCAGCCCCAGCATTTT. Protein product: CASSYSQGSNQPQHF.

This clonotype is deemed medium-sized. This chain links TRBV5-4 with TRBJ2-1, with 7 positions matching TRBD1. In germline, CDR1 is SGHNT, CDR2 YYREEE (reference sequence). Trimming cost V 2 bases and J 2 bases; bases outside gene matches: 7. The CDR3 is 16 amino acids. The CDR3 spells CASSLGTVTTYNEQFF. For the CDR3, the DNA is TGTGCCAGCAGCTTAGGGACAGTAACCACCTACAATGAGCAGTTCTTC.

The genes are TRBV30 and TRBJ1-6; no clear D. The CDR3 extends over 11 amino acids. Germline CDR1 GTSNPN, CDR2 SVGIG (reference sequence). V dropped 5 bases and J dropped 7 bases, with 6 bases sitting between them. CDR3 in amino acids: CAWGVNSPLHF. The CDR3 nucleotides are TGTGCCTGGGGGGTAAATTCACCCCTCCACTTT.

This clonotype turned up a few times. The chain uses TRBV11-2 and TRBJ1-6, with D uncertain. Trimming cost V 5 bases and J 7 bases, with 9 bases left between them. The CDR3 loop spans 13 amino acids. CDR1 SGHAT and CDR2 FQNNGV come from the germline V gene. The DNA of the CDR3 is TGTGCCAGCAGCCCCGGACGGAATTCACCCCTCCACTTT. Translated: CASSPGRNSPLHF.

V and J are TRBV6-5 and TRBJ1-3, with a tentative D call TRBD1 (6 bases). The V end lost 6 bases, the J end lost 0 bases, and 12 bases lay between the germline ends. The CDR3 is 15 amino acids. CDR1 is MNHEY, CDR2 SVGAGI, per germline. In nucleotides, the CDR3 is TGTGCCAGCAGACCCGGGGGCAGCTCTGGAAACACCATATATTTT. Translating it yields CASRPGGSSGNTIYF.

This clonotype has only a few counts. The J gene is TRBJ1-5, the V gene TRBV7-2, with 7 bases that match TRBD1. The V gene end was trimmed by 1 base and the J gene end by 4 bases; junction bases not matched to a gene: 4. Germline CDR1 and CDR2: SGHTA and FQGNSA. The CDR3 has 15 amino acids. CDR3 nucleotides: TGTGCCAGCAGCTTAGGGGGACAGACGAATCAGCCCCAGCATTTT. Its protein is CASSLGGQTNQPQHF.